This T cell receptor (beta chain) originates from a study of graft-versus-host responses after intestinal transplantation. Remarks on this clone: Its antigen is still unknown.

The V gene lost 1 base and the J gene lost 0 bases, with 8 bases spanning the gap. Germline CDR1 is SGHTA and CDR2 is FQGNSA. The CDR3 extends over 15 amino acids. Produced via immunoSEQ multiplex PCR; TCRdb's table is partial and in-frame only. This sample yields some 38,000 clones, of which over 90% are seen a single time; about 19% belongs to the top ten. This sample comprised unstimulated CD8+ T cells sorted from spleen or lymph node cells, obtained before transplant. The chain carries TRBV7-2 and TRBJ2-3; no definite D call. This receptor was identified in a human donor who was the organ donor for an intestinal transplant. Written as DNA, the CDR3 is TGTGCCAGCAGCTTAGTACCTACTAGCACAGATACGCAGTATTTT. This encodes CASSLVPTSTDTQYF.